This T cell receptor beta chain was sequenced for a study of human T cells and chemical hapten exposure. Looking at the study overall: On about 2 cm by about 2 cm of upper inner arm skin, sensitization was performed with 2% DPC.

Trimming cost V 3 bases and J 3 bases, with 12 bases left between them. Germline-derived CDR1 and CDR2 are DFQATT and SNEGSKA (reference sequence). CDR3 length: 14 amino acids. The time point: patch test 3, about 24 weeks after DPC sensitization. Regarding treatment: therapeutic diphenylcyclopropenone sensitization with weekly scalp DPC. MiXCR, run by TCRdb on the RACE reads, gives a single entry per CDR3 protein. Here the sample spans 100,000 to 150,000 distinct CDR3 sequences, 11% being singletons. The sample in question was whole blood, obtained in connection with sensitization to the hapten diphenylcyclopropenone (DPC). The rearrangement links TRBV20-1 to TRBJ1-5; maybe TRBD1 (5 bases). The receptor's source is a woman aged 45-65 years with alopecia areata. Some clones in this sample may be carry-over from other donors' samples. This chain's CDR3 is CSASEGNNNQPQHF. The CDR3 nucleotides read TGCAGTGCTAGTGAGGGGAATAACAATCAGCCCCAGCATTTT.